A selection of T cell receptor beta chains follows, all from one sample in a study of vaccination and CD4 T cells after COVID-19. What these receptors recognize is not known. One entry per CDR3 protein, called by TCRdb with MiXCR from the PCR reads. The table lists roughly 14,000 distinct CDR3 sequences, over 45% of them singletons. Sample: CD4+ T cells from blood, cultured in vitro, taken before SARS-CoV-2 vaccination. The receptors shown here come from a human donor who had recovered from COVID-19. Both conserved end residues are part of each CDR3. A D gene is named only where the DNA matches it firmly. Some rows mark clone size as missing; the rest say once, few, many or name a class of expanded clone.

abundance	d_gene	v_gene	j_gene	CDR3nt	CDR3aa
medium-sized	-	TRBV20-1	TRBJ1-5	TGCAGTGCTAGGGCCAGCTTGGAGGGCAATCAGCCCCAGCATTTT	CSARASLEGNQPQHF
-	-	TRBV6-1	TRBJ2-5	TGTGCCAGCAGTAAACCATCGAGGGGGGGACGGGGAAAAGAGACCCAGTACTTC	CASSKPSRGGRGKETQYF
-	-	TRBV11-3	TRBJ2-7	TGTGCCAGCAGCCGATATCTAACCGGGACCCCGAGCTCCTACGAGCAGTACTTC	CASSRYLTGTPSSYEQYF
few	-	TRBV19	TRBJ2-6	TGTGCCAGTAGAACGACGGGGTTCTCTGGGGCCAACGTCCTGACTTTC	CASRTTGFSGANVLTF
-	-	TRBV6-2/TRBV6-3	TRBJ1-4	TGTGCCAGCACTCAAACCACCCGGACGAGGAAACTGTTTTTT	CASTQTTRTRKLFF
-	-	TRBV11-3	TRBJ2-3	TGTGCCAGCAGCCATCGTGGGGATACGCAGTATTTT	CASSHRGDTQYF
-	TRBD2	TRBV28	TRBJ2-4	TGTGCCAGCAGCCTAGCGGGTACGAATCCCAAAAACATTCAGTACTTC	CASSLAGTNPKNIQYF
-	TRBD1	TRBV5-1	TRBJ1-5	TGCGCCAGCAGCTTCGGGTCAGGGGGGATCGATCAGCCCCAGCATTTT	CASSFGSGGIDQPQHF
few	-	TRBV20-1	TRBJ2-7	TGCAGTGCTGTATACCGGGACGGATCCTACGAGCAGTACTTC	CSAVYRDGSYEQYF
few	-	TRBV7-9	TRBJ2-2	TGTGCCAGCAGCTTGGGACACCCACGCACCGGGGAGCTGTTTTTT	CASSLGHPRTGELFF
-	-	TRBV2	TRBJ2-3	TGTGCCAGCAGGGTGTCTAGCACAGATACGCAGTATTTT	CASRVSSTDTQYF
-	-	TRBV3-1	TRBJ2-7	TGTGCCAGTTCCGGACCGTACTACGAGCAGTACTTC	CASSGPYYEQYF
-	-	TRBV2	TRBJ2-1	TGTGCCAGCAGTGACGAGAATGAGCAGTTCTTC	CASSDENEQFF
-	-	TRBV20-1	TRBJ2-3	TGCAGTGCTAGAGTACCCAGGGAAGGGACAGATACGCAGTATTTT	CSARVPREGTDTQYF
-	TRBD2	TRBV24-1	TRBJ2-3	TGTGCCACCAGTGATATAACTAGCGGGAGTATTACAGATACGCAGTATTTT	CATSDITSGSITDTQYF
-	TRBD1	TRBV6-5	TRBJ2-4	TGTGCCAGCAGTTACTCGACAGGGAACATTCAGTACTTC	CASSYSTGNIQYF
-	-	TRBV28	TRBJ2-7	TGTGCCAGCGGCTCACGGAGGCACAACTACGAGCAGTACTTC	CASGSRRHNYEQYF
few	TRBD2	TRBV20-1	TRBJ2-7	TGCAGTGCTAGAGATTTAGCGGGAGGGAACGAGCAGTACTTC	CSARDLAGGNEQYF
-	TRBD1	TRBV6-1	TRBJ1-5	TGTGCCAGCAGTAGGACAGGGACTCAGCCCCAGCATTTT	CASSRTGTQPQHF
once	-	TRBV27	TRBJ2-3	TGTGCCAGCACCTCAGGGGCAGATACGCAGTATTTT	CASTSGADTQYF
-	-	TRBV20-1	TRBJ2-5	TGCAGTGCTGACCATAGGACAGCGCATCCCGGGAACCAGTACTTC	CSADHRTAHPGNQYF
-	TRBD2	TRBV30	TRBJ2-3	TGTGCCTGGAGCTATAGCGGGGGCGGGGATACGCAGTATTTT	CAWSYSGGGDTQYF
-	TRBD2	TRBV20-1	TRBJ2-7	TGCAGTGCTAGGCCTAGCGGGAGTCTCGAGCAGTACTTC	CSARPSGSLEQYF
-	-	TRBV24-1	TRBJ2-1	TGTGCCACCAGTGAGCCCCGTAGCGGAACCTCGGGTGAGCAGTTCTTC	CATSEPRSGTSGEQFF
-	TRBD2	TRBV7-6	TRBJ2-5	TGTGCCAGCAGCCGAGGACTAGTTCGGGAGACCCAGTACTTC	CASSRGLVRETQYF
few	-	TRBV24-1	TRBJ2-2	TGTGCCACCAGTGACCGCACCGGGGAGCTGTTTTTT	CATSDRTGELFF
few	-	TRBV2	TRBJ2-3	TGTGCCAGCCAAGATGCATTCACAGATACGCAGTATTTT	CASQDAFTDTQYF
-	-	TRBV20-1	TRBJ2-2	TGCAGTGCCCCTCGTCCGCAGGGGACCGGGGAGCTGTTTTTT	CSAPRPQGTGELFF
few	-	TRBV11-2	TRBJ2-7	TGTGCCAGCACCGCCTCCTACGAGCAGTACTTC	CASTASYEQYF
-	-	TRBV3-1	TRBJ1-1	TGTGCCAGCAGCCAAGTGGGCAAAAACACTGAAGCTTTCTTT	CASSQVGKNTEAFF
-	TRBD1	TRBV7-9	TRBJ1-1	TGTGCCAGCAGCTCAAGGCGCCCAGGGACAGCTGACATGAACACTGAAGCTTTCTTT	CASSSRRPGTADMNTEAFF
-	-	TRBV5-8	TRBJ1-5	TGTGCCAGCAGCTTGGAACAGGGAGCCTCATATGGCAATCAGCCCCAGCATTTT	CASSLEQGASYGNQPQHF
once	-	TRBV7-3	TRBJ2-1	TGTGCCAGCAGCTTAGACGGTGAGCAGTTCTTC	CASSLDGEQFF
-	-	TRBV20-1	TRBJ2-7	TGCAGTGCTAGTCCTAGATCCGAGCAGTACTTC	CSASPRSEQYF
-	-	TRBV30	TRBJ2-3	TGTGCCTGGACCCAAAAGACAGATACGCAGTATTTT	CAWTQKTDTQYF
-	-	TRBV6-5	TRBJ1-4	TGTGCCAGCAGTTACGTCCAGGGGACTGAAAAACTGTTTTTT	CASSYVQGTEKLFF
-	TRBD1	TRBV11-2	TRBJ2-1	TGTGCCAGCAGCGGGGTAAAGGGGGCGTCCTACAATGAGCAGTTCTTC	CASSGVKGASYNEQFF
few	-	TRBV7-9	TRBJ2-2	TGTGCCAGCAGCTTTTTCGCCGCGAACACCGGGGAGCTGTTTTTT	CASSFFAANTGELFF
few	-	TRBV6-1	TRBJ2-7	TGTGCCAGCAGTGAAGTTCGATCCTCCTACGAGCAGTACTTC	CASSEVRSSYEQYF
-	TRBD2	TRBV20-1	TRBJ2-3	TGCAGTGCCACCGATCCCCGGGGACTAATTCTCACAGATACGCAGTATTTT	CSATDPRGLILTDTQYF
few	-	TRBV6-1	TRBJ2-1	TGTGCCAGCACCCAGGGGAATGAGCAGTTCTTC	CASTQGNEQFF
few	-	TRBV6-1	TRBJ1-2	TGTGCCAGCGCCGGAGGTGACTATGGCTACACCTTC	CASAGGDYGYTF
-	-	TRBV20-1	TRBJ1-5	TGCAGTGCTAGGGATTCGGGGGGGACCTTTAATCAGCCCCAGCATTTT	CSARDSGGTFNQPQHF
-	-	TRBV30	TRBJ2-2	TGTGCCTGGAGAGGCCCTGCCCACACCGGGGAGCTGTTTTTT	CAWRGPAHTGELFF
few	TRBD2	TRBV6-1	TRBJ2-7	TGTGCCAGCACGGGGACTAGCGGATCTACCTACGAGCAGTACTTC	CASTGTSGSTYEQYF
-	-	TRBV28	TRBJ2-7	TGTGCCAGCAGGACTACAGCAAAGCAGTACTTC	CASRTTAKQYF
-	-	TRBV24-1	TRBJ2-7	TGTGCCACCAGTAAAGTGTACGAGCAGTACTTC	CATSKVYEQYF
few	-	TRBV28	TRBJ1-5	TGTGCCAGCAGGGTAGGGTCAGGTCAGCCCCAGCATTTT	CASRVGSGQPQHF
-	-	TRBV15	TRBJ2-1	TGTGCCACCAGCAGATGGACTTTCGGCTCGGGGGAGCAGTTCTTC	CATSRWTFGSGEQFF
-	TRBD2	TRBV11-1	TRBJ2-5	TGTGCCAGCAGCTTAGGACTAGCCGAGACCCAGTACTTC	CASSLGLAETQYF
few	TRBD2	TRBV20-1	TRBJ2-7	TGCAGTTTAGCGGGAGGATTGGGGGAGCAGTACTTC	CSLAGGLGEQYF
-	TRBD1	TRBV5-1	TRBJ1-2	TGCGCCAGCAGCCCTGGGACAGGGACCTATGGCTACACCTTC	CASSPGTGTYGYTF
-	-	TRBV7-8	TRBJ1-2	TGTGCCAGCAGCCTAGGACGGAACTATGGCTACACCTTC	CASSLGRNYGYTF
-	TRBD1	TRBV28	TRBJ1-5	TGTGCCAGCAGTTTTTCCCGGGCAGGGGGCCAGCCCCAGCATTTT	CASSFSRAGGQPQHF
-	TRBD2	TRBV7-2	TRBJ2-3	TGTGCCAGCAGCCTGACTAGCGTCGGCACAGATACGCAGTATTTT	CASSLTSVGTDTQYF
-	-	TRBV19	TRBJ1-1	TGTGCCATTGACGGAAACACTGAAGCTTTCTTT	CAIDGNTEAFF
-	-	TRBV6-1	TRBJ1-2	TGTGCCAGCAGTGAAACGGCCAGCCTCCGATATGGCTACACCTTC	CASSETASLRYGYTF
-	-	TRBV6-2/TRBV6-3	TRBJ2-2	TGTGCCAGCGGAATACAGGGATTTGGCGGGGAGCTGTTTTTT	CASGIQGFGGELFF